Below are 28 T cell receptor beta chains sequenced from a single sample in a study of molecular identifiers for immune sequencing clone quantification. MiXCR, applied by TCRdb to the PCR reads, yields one record per CDR3 protein. Altogether about 40,000 distinct CDR3 sequences are present, under 20% being singletons, with the ten largest covering around 7%. Sequenced: naive CD8+ T cells from blood, with Jurkat cell RNA spiked in. Stated subset: FACS-sorted CD8+CD4-CCR7+CD45RA+ naive T cells. These receptors were taken from a human donor in good health. Some libraries in this study had Jurkat cell RNA spiked in.

A word on this clonotype: The junction departs from germline at one end; a sequencing error may be responsible. V usage is TRBV20-1 and J usage is TRBJ1-5; perhaps TRBD1 as D (5 bases). Per the germline V gene, CDR1 is DFQATT and CDR2 is SNEGSKA (reference sequence). The CDR3 is 15 residues long. The CDR3, as DNA: TGCAGTGCTAGAGATCGCGGGGCTGGCAATCAGTCCCAGCATTTT. It encodes CSARDRGAGNQSQHF.

V and J are TRBV7-7 and TRBJ2-1; 12 positions agree with TRBD2. The V gene end was trimmed by 5 bases and the J gene end by 5 bases; junction bases not matched to a gene: 7. Per the germline V gene, CDR1 is SSHAT and CDR2 is FNYEAQ (reference sequence). The CDR3 loop spans 16 amino acids. This chain's CDR3 is CASSIGLAGTNNEQFF. The DNA of the CDR3 is TGTGCCAGCAGCATCGGACTAGCGGGAACAAACAATGAGCAGTTCTTC.

Worth noting for this clonotype: A much more abundant neighbour one base away suggests this may be a read error. Without the conserved terminal phenylalanine or tryptophan, this CDR3 likely stems from a read error. The rearrangement joins TRBV29-1 to TRBJ2-1; D is possibly TRBD2 (6 bases). Germline loops: CDR1 SQVTM, CDR2 ANQGSEA. Trimming cost V 8 bases and J 0 bases, with 14 bases left between them. This CDR3 is built from 14 residues. CDR3 DNA sequence: TGCAGCATCCCGGGACTGAGCTCCTACAATGAGCAGTTCCTC. Translation gives CSIPGLSSYNEQFL.

This clonotype showed up many times. The V gene is TRBV27, the J gene TRBJ2-3, with 7 bases aligning to TRBD2. CDR3 length equals 15 residues. Per the germline V gene, CDR1 is MNHEY and CDR2 is SMNVEV (reference sequence). J lost 1 base, V lost 2 bases, and 3 bases had no gene match. CDR3 protein: CASSLETSGTDTQYF. CDR3 sequence (DNA): TGTGCCAGCAGTTTAGAAACTAGCGGCACAGATACGCAGTATTTT.

This clonotype appeared many times. The chain is built from TRBV7-2 and TRBJ2-1, with 10 nucleotides matching TRBD2. V gave up 0 bases and J gave up 7 bases; unmatched junction bases: 3. CDR1 and CDR2 from the germline V gene are SGHTA and FQGNSA. The CDR3 is 15 amino acids. DNA of the CDR3: TGTGCCAGCAGCTTAGCGTCTAGCGGGAGAAATGAGCAGTTCTTC. Amino acid sequence: CASSLASSGRNEQFF.

This clonotype was recorded only once. The chain has TRBV5-6 and TRBJ2-3; D gene ambiguous. Germline CDR1 is SGHDT and CDR2 is YYEEEE. The CDR3 contains 15 residues. V lost 0 bases and J lost 1, with 9 bases in between. CDR3 DNA: TGTGCCAGCAGCTTGGACTCGTGGGGCACAGATACGCAGTATTTT. Protein sequence: CASSLDSWGTDTQYF.

This clonotype was picked up many times. The V and J genes are TRBV6-2 or TRBV6-3 and TRBJ1-5; 7 bases are a match to TRBD1. The CDR3 sequence is 15 residues long. Germline V lookup: CDR1 MNHEY, CDR2 SVGEGT. Unmatched junction bases numbered 5, after V lost 2 bases and J lost 4 bases. In nucleotides, the CDR3 is TGTGCCAGCAGTTACCCGGGACAGTCTAATCAGCCCCAGCATTTT. This translates into CASSYPGQSNQPQHF.

The chain joins TRBV9 to TRBJ2-5; 9 nucleotides line up with TRBD2. Germline loops: CDR1 SGDLS, CDR2 YYNGEE. V trimming: 2 bases; J trimming: 5 bases; junction bases outside the gene matches: 13. CDR3 size: 17 residues. CDR3 residues: CASSVTGLREGQETQYF. The CDR3 region has the DNA TGTGCCAGCAGCGTCACGGGTCTGCGGGAGGGGCAGGAGACCCAGTACTTC. Looking up the rest from reference TRBV9 and TRBJ2-5 gives the full variable domain: DSGVTQTPKHLITATGQRVTLRCSPRSGDLSVYWYQQSLDQGLQFLIQYYNGEERAKGNILERFSAQQFPDLHSELNLSSLELGDSALYFCASSVTGLREGQETQYFGPGTRLLVL.

This clonotype was detected many times. The chain links TRBV29-1 to TRBJ2-3; D gene uncertain. Trimming shortened V by 4 bases and J by 0 bases, and 14 bases separated the two germline ends. The CDR3 sequence is 15 residues long. CDR1 and CDR2 (germline): SQVTM, ANQGSEA. DNA for the CDR3: TGCAGCGTTGTTGGACCTTGGGATAGCACAGATACGCAGTATTTT. Protein: CSVVGPWDSTDTQYF.

Many counts were recorded for this clonotype. J is TRBJ2-5 and V is TRBV6-5, with TRBD2 identical over 7 bases. The germline CDR1 and CDR2 sequences are MNHEY and SVGAGI. The CDR3 totals 16 residues. J lost 5 bases, V lost 4 bases, and 13 bases had no gene match. CDR3 sequence (DNA): TGTGCCAGCAGTTTTCTTCGGGCTAGCGGTGGGGAGACCCAGTACTTC. This codes for CASSFLRASGGETQYF.

In the case of this clonotype: A clone one base away is much larger, so this may be a read error. This chain connects TRBV15 to TRBJ2-5; TRBD1 aligns across 8 bases. The CDR3 is 16 residues long. The germline CDR1 and CDR2 sequences are LNHNV and YYDKDF (reference sequence). The CDR3 coding sequence is TGTGCCACCAGCAGAGATTGGCAGGGGGCCCAAGAGACCCGGTACTTC. Its protein product is CATSRDWQGAQETRYF.

With regard to this clonotype: A much larger clone is a single base away; this may be a read error. The chain carries TRBV4-1 and TRBJ2-7, with unresolved D. The germline gives CDR1 MGHRA, CDR2 YSYEKL. The CDR3 is made up of 15 amino acids. V was shortened by 4 bases and J by 2 bases, with 15 bases between the two germline ends. CDR3 in amino acids: CASSLFETTTYEQYF. The CDR3 nucleotides read TGCGCCAGCAGCCTGTTTGAGACAACCACCTACGAGCAGTACTTC.

There are many counts of this clonotype. The chain combines TRBV6-2 or TRBV6-3 with TRBJ2-1; D unclear. The CDR3 runs 12 residues. In germline, CDR1 is MNHEY, CDR2 SVGEGT. V lost 7 bases, J lost 12 bases, and 16 bases lay in between. The CDR3 sequence is CASKGLKNAQFF. The CDR3 nucleotides read TGTGCCAGCAAGGGCCTAAAGAACGCGCAGTTCTTC.

The rearrangement joins TRBV20-1 to TRBJ2-3; 12 nucleotides align to TRBD2. The germline V gene has CDR1 DFQATT and CDR2 SNEGSKA (reference sequence). V lost 3 bases and J lost 5; bases outside the gene matches: 0. CDR3 size: 13 residues. CDR3 DNA sequence: TGCAGTGCTAGGACTAGCGGGAGAGATACGCAGTATTTT. Translation gives CSARTSGRDTQYF.

The table lists this clonotype with many counts. J is TRBJ2-5 and V is TRBV4-1; weak D call: TRBD1 (6 bases). The CDR3 sequence is 15 residues long. The germline V and J ends were trimmed by 4 bases and 2 bases, with 14 bases remaining between them. Germline assignment: CDR1 MGHRA and CDR2 YSYEKL. The CDR3 nucleotides read TGCGCCAGCAGCCTACTTGGGGGCAGTCAAGAGACCCAGTACTTC. This codes for CASSLLGGSQETQYF.

This clonotype showed up many times. V usage is TRBV2 and J usage is TRBJ2-1; tentatively, D is TRBD2 (5 bases). Germline values: CDR1 SNHLY, CDR2 FYNNEI. The CDR3 has 13 amino acids. Trimming took 7 bases from V and 6 from J, leaving 13 bases between them. This chain's CDR3 is CASTLLGSNEQFF. The CDR3, as DNA: TGTGCCAGCACCTTACTAGGCTCCAATGAGCAGTTCTTC.

Concerning this clonotype: It may be a read error: a sequence one base away is much more abundant. This chain links TRBV28 with TRBJ2-5; D call uncertain. Trimming stripped 6 bases from V and 3 bases from J, with 8 bases between. Per germline, CDR1 MDHEN and CDR2 SYDVKM. CDR3 length equals 12 residues. CDR3 loop: CASSPLEETQYF. CDR3 DNA: TGTGCCAGCAGCCCCCTTGAAGAGACCCAGTACTTC.

This clonotype was detected a few times. This chain joins TRBV28 and TRBJ2-2; no clear D gene. This CDR3 has 16 residues. The V end was cut by 1 base, the J end by 2 bases, with 11 bases between. Germline loops: CDR1 MDHEN, CDR2 SYDVKM. The DNA for the CDR3 is TGTGCCAGCAGTTTATTAGGTTCTTTAAACACCGGGGAGCTGTTTTTT. Residues: CASSLLGSLNTGELFF.

The table lists this clonotype with many counts. The rearrangement joins TRBV7-9 to TRBJ2-7; D gene uncertain. CDR3 length equals 15 residues. CDR1 is SEHNR, CDR2 FQNEAQ, per germline (reference sequence). Trimming left V 1 base short and J 5 bases short, with 15 bases between. The CDR3 region is CASSLVHPTDHEQYF. The CDR3 DNA follows: TGTGCCAGCAGCTTAGTCCACCCTACGGACCACGAGCAGTACTTC.

The rearrangement uses TRBV15 and TRBJ2-7; 9 bases map to TRBD1. Germline CDR1 and CDR2: LNHNV and YYDKDF (reference sequence). The V segment lost 0 bases and the J segment 4 bases; nucleotides outside the gene matches: 7. The length of the CDR3 is 16 residues. CDR3 amino acids: CATSRELEDRGYEQYF. CDR3 in DNA: TGTGCCACCAGCAGAGAGTTGGAGGACAGGGGATACGAGCAGTACTTC. The whole variable domain, remainder taken from reference TRBV15 and TRBJ2-7, is DAMVIQNPRYQVTQFGKPVTLSCSQTLNHNVMYWYQQKSSQAPKLLFHYYDKDFNNEADTPDNFQSRRPNTSFCFLDIRSPGLGDTAMYLCATSRELEDRGYEQYFGPGTRLTVT.

This clonotype has only a few counts. The chain has TRBV3-1 and TRBJ2-2, with 9 bases aligning to TRBD2. CDR1 and CDR2 (germline): LGHDT, YNNKEL (reference sequence). The CDR3 spans 18 residues. The V segment lost 4 bases and the J segment 5 bases; nucleotides outside the gene matches: 14. The CDR3 loop reads CASSPWREGVLRTGELFF. DNA for the CDR3: TGTGCCAGCAGCCCCTGGCGGGAGGGCGTTTTAAGGACCGGGGAGCTGTTTTTT.

This clonotype came up many times. The chain is built from TRBV9 and TRBJ1-4; D not certain. Germline lookup yields CDR1 SGDLS and CDR2 YYNGEE. The CDR3 runs to 13 residues. The V end was cut by 4 bases, the J end by 8 bases, with 12 bases between. The CDR3 DNA reads TGTGCCAGCAGCCCCCGCGGGAGCGAAAAACTGTTTTTT. Residues: CASSPRGSEKLFF.

As regards this clonotype: This sequence may be a read error, since a much larger clone differs from it by one base. The gene calls are TRBV19 and TRBJ1-5, with D possibly matching TRBD1 (6 bases). Germline lookup yields CDR1 LNHDA and CDR2 SQIVND (reference sequence). V was cut by 7 bases and J by 5 bases, with 12 bases left in between. The CDR3 loop spans 13 amino acids. This chain's CDR3 is CASNAGVHQPQHF. The CDR3 nucleotides read TGTGCCAGTAATGCAGGGGTACATCAGCCCCAGCATTTT.

Of note for this clonotype: A much larger clone lies a single base off, so this may be a read error. The conserved phenylalanine or tryptophan normally closing the CDR3 is absent here, so this likely arose from a read error. The chain is built from TRBV2 and TRBJ2-1; 10 positions agree with TRBD2. The CDR3 is 15 amino acids. Trimming removed 6 bases from V and 1 base from J; junction bases left unmatched: 3. CDR1 is SNHLY and CDR2 is FYNNEI in the germline V gene. The DNA of the CDR3 is TGTGCCAGCAGGATGACTAGCGGGTCCTACAATGAGCAGTTCCTC. This encodes CASRMTSGSYNEQFL.

The table lists this clonotype with many counts. The V and J genes are TRBV2 and TRBJ2-1, with D perhaps matching TRBD2 (5 bases). This CDR3 contains 15 residues. Between the trimmed V and J ends, which lost 8 bases and 1 base, there was a span of 15 bases. The germline V gene has CDR1 SNHLY and CDR2 FYNNEI. The CDR3 DNA reads TGTGCCAGCTTCGGGGAAATGAGGTCCTACAATGAGCAGTTCTTC. This encodes CASFGEMRSYNEQFF.

This clonotype was counted ten times or more. The chain recombines TRBV20-1 with TRBJ2-7; D might be TRBD1 (7 bases). The V gene's germline CDR1 is DFQATT and CDR2 SNEGSKA (reference sequence). Trimming removed 5 bases from V and 4 bases from J, with 15 bases in between. There are 13 residues in the CDR3. CDR3 nucleotides: TGCAGTGCTTCCCGGGGGACAGATTACGAGCAGTACTTC. Protein sequence: CSASRGTDYEQYF.

This clonotype was recorded many times. This rearrangement joins TRBV12-3 or TRBV12-4 to TRBJ2-7; D gene unclear. V lost 4 bases, J lost 0 bases, and 10 bases lay in between. The CDR3 extends over 14 amino acids. The CDR3 is CASSSGYSSYEQYF. CDR3 in DNA: TGTGCCAGCAGTTCCGGGTATTCCTCCTACGAGCAGTACTTC.

This clonotype was detected many times. V and J are TRBV5-1 and TRBJ2-2; TRBD1 matches 10 bases. The J segment lost 5 bases and the V segment lost 4 bases, leaving 5 bases of the junction unmatched. Germline V gives CDR1 SGHRS, CDR2 YFSETQ. This CDR3 has 15 residues. The CDR3 region has the DNA TGCGCCAGCAGCACCGGGACAGGGGTTACCGGGGAGCTGTTTTTT. The encoded protein is CASSTGTGVTGELFF.